Given below is one T cell receptor (beta chain) in context. What it binds is unknown. The assay was immunoSEQ multiplex PCR, and TCRdb's table has in-frame clones only and misses some. The data show about 34,000 clones, less than 85% seen once. This entry belongs to a study of STAT5B mutations in CD4+ large granular lymphocyte leukemia. This CDR3 spans 14 amino acids. V dropped 3 bases and J dropped 4; count of bases not matched to a gene: 5. Germline V CDR1 and CDR2: SGDLS, YYNGEE. General study points: CD4-sorted patient repertoires seemed more clonal than healthy CD4+ repertoires. The CD4+ versus CD8+ T-LGLL clonality difference may reflect limited sample size.

V gene TRBV9 combines with J gene TRBJ2-7; TRBD2 agrees at 9 bases. The specimen was CD4+ T cells from blood buffy coats. The TCR originated in a human donor in good health. The CDR3 sequence: CASSARLAAYEQYF. CDR3 in DNA: TGTGCCAGCAGCGCACGACTAGCGGCTTACGAGCAGTACTTC.